This passage covers 18 T cell receptor beta chains from one sample sequenced in a study of cytotoxic CD8 clonotypes in ibrutinib-treated CLL (dated by TCRdb to 2020 to 2023). Library method: the immunoSEQ multiplex PCR assay. TCRdb provides this immuneACCESS table in a form limited to in-frame rearrangements. Some clones are lacking; in checked studies, under half of them reflect an unresolved V gene, and why the rest are absent is not known. In all, the sample holds about 300,000 clones, and less than 85% of those were seen once. Of the sample, around 6% falls within the top ten clones. Read against the paper, the sample's time point label means: progressive disease on ibrutinib. The specimen was PBMCs, collected at disease progression, from a patient treated with ibrutinib. Every receptor here comes from a human donor with chronic lymphocytic leukemia.

This clone was detected only a few times. The J gene is TRBJ2-7, the V gene TRBV27, with 7 bases matching TRBD1. Trimming at V came to 1 base and at J to 1 base, leaving 4 bases not matched to a gene. The CDR3 has 15 residues. Germline V lookup: CDR1 MNHEY, CDR2 SMNVEV (reference sequence). CDR3 loop: CASSLYRGSSYEQYF. CDR3 DNA: TGTGCCAGCAGTTTATACAGGGGAAGTTCCTACGAGCAGTACTTC.

The DNA for the CDR3 is TGTGCCAGCAGCGTACAGGGGGATGGCTACACCTTC. Residues: CASSVQGDGYTF. V is TRBV9 and J is TRBJ1-2, with 7 bases aligning to TRBD1. The V and J ends lost 1 base and 6 bases, in that order; junction bases with no gene match: 0. The CDR3 runs to 12 residues. Germline values: CDR1 SGDLS, CDR2 YYNGEE.

J is TRBJ2-3 and V is TRBV12-5, with TRBD2 matching over 11 bases. The CDR3 spans 14 residues. Germline V gene lookup returns CDR1 LGHNT and CDR2 FRNRAP. With V trimmed by 9 bases and J by 2 bases, 4 bases remained unmatched. CDR3 nucleotide sequence: TGTGCTAGCGCGGGACTAGCGGTCACAGATACGCAGTATTTT. It translates to CASAGLAVTDTQYF.

J is TRBJ1-3 and V is TRBV18, with a tentative D call TRBD1 (6 bases). This CDR3 has 15 amino acids. Trimming took off 2 bases at V and 3 bases at J, with 11 bases between the two ends. Per germline, CDR1 KGHSH and CDR2 LQKENI. The CDR3, as DNA: TGTGCCAGCTCACCAAAGTGGGGGCTTGGAAACACCATATATTTT. This translates into CASSPKWGLGNTIYF. Supplemented by reference TRBV18 and TRBJ1-3, the full variable domain reads NAGVMQNPRHLVRRRGQEARLRCSPMKGHSHVYWYRQLPEEGLKFMVYLQKENIIDESGMPKERFSAEFPKEGPSILRIQQVVRGDSAAYFCASSPKWGLGNTIYFGEGSWLTVV.

This clone was found once. The chain combines TRBV15 with TRBJ2-1; 8 bases match TRBD2. The trim removed 5 bases at V and 6 bases at J, leaving 12 bases unmatched. This CDR3 has 16 residues. Germline-derived CDR1 and CDR2 are LNHNV and YYDKDF (reference sequence). The CDR3 region has the DNA TGTGCCACCAGCCGACACAGCGGGAGCAGGAGCAATGAGCAGTTCTTC. Its protein is CATSRHSGSRSNEQFF.

The J gene is TRBJ2-1, the V gene TRBV28; 8 bases match TRBD2. CDR3 length: 15 amino acids. Germline assignment: CDR1 MDHEN and CDR2 SYDVKM. After removal of 6 bases from V and 5 bases from J, the junction contained 9 bases not matched to a gene. The CDR3 DNA sequence: TGTGCCAGCAGCTCCCCGGGACTAGGGCACAATGAGCAGTTCTTC. Translation gives CASSSPGLGHNEQFF.

The chain couples TRBV12-5 to TRBJ1-6, with D tentatively TRBD1 (6 bases). CDR3 length: 13 amino acids. Germline CDR1 reads LGHNT; CDR2 reads FRNRAP. Trimming removed 7 bases at V and 10 bases at J, with 14 bases between. The CDR3 coding sequence is TGTGCTAGTGCGGAGGGGGAGAGGTCACCCCTCCACTTT. This sequence encodes CASAEGERSPLHF.

This clone appeared a single time. The gene calls are TRBV6-1 and TRBJ2-3; 7 positions agree with TRBD2. Germline V gene lookup returns CDR1 MNHNS and CDR2 SASEGT. The CDR3 has 14 amino acids. V dropped 6 bases and J dropped 0; count of bases not matched to a gene: 3. The CDR3: CASRVGGSTDTQYF. CDR3 sequence (DNA): TGTGCCAGCAGGGTCGGGGGGAGCACAGATACGCAGTATTTT.

This chain uses TRBV10-2 with TRBJ2-2; the D is unclear. The V end was cut by 3 bases, the J end by 1 base, with 9 bases between. The V gene's germline CDR1 is WSHSY and CDR2 SAAADI. The CDR3 has 15 amino acids. The CDR3 spells CASSDRGLNTGELFF. The CDR3 DNA reads TGCGCCAGCAGTGACCGCGGCCTGAACACCGGGGAGCTGTTTTTT.

The chain uses TRBV29-1 and TRBJ1-5, with D possibly being TRBD1 (6 bases). Between the trimmed V and J ends, which lost 4 bases and 6 bases, there was a span of 16 bases. Germline CDR1 reads SQVTM; CDR2 reads ANQGSEA. This CDR3 has 14 residues. CDR3 bases: TGCAGCGTTGTTATAGGGGGAGGCGGTCAGCCCCAGCATTTT. As protein: CSVVIGGGGQPQHF.

The rearrangement links TRBV2 to TRBJ2-5; unclear D gene. CDR1 and CDR2 (germline): SNHLY, FYNNEI. The CDR3 runs 11 residues. V dropped 7 bases and J dropped 5 bases, with 8 bases sitting between them. CDR3 loop: CASTLGETQYF. The CDR3 DNA sequence: TGTGCCAGCACCCTGGGGGAGACCCAGTACTTC.

This chain joins TRBV5-1 and TRBJ2-1; D is undetermined. Trimming removed 6 bases from V and 7 bases from J, with 11 bases in between. This CDR3 is built from 12 residues. CDR1 and CDR2 (germline): SGHRS, YFSETQ. The CDR3 coding sequence is TGCGCCAGCAAGCAGGTTTGGAATGAGCAGTTCTTC. Its translation: CASKQVWNEQFF.

The DNA of the CDR3 is TGTGCCAGCAGCTCTGGACTAGCGGGAGGAGGGGACACAGATACGCAGTATTTT. It codes for CASSSGLAGGGDTDTQYF. The gene calls are TRBV5-4 and TRBJ2-3; the match to TRBD2 covers 14 bases. Germline-derived CDR1 and CDR2 are SGHNT and YYREEE (reference sequence). With 3 bases clipped from V and 2 bases from J, the junction kept 8 bases outside the gene matches. The CDR3 is made up of 18 amino acids. Using reference TRBV5-4 and TRBJ2-3 for the parts outside the CDR3, the full variable domain is ETGVTQSPTHLIKTRGQQVTLRCSSQSGHNTVSWYQQALGQGPQFIFQYYREEENGRGNFPPRFSGLQFPNYSSELNVNALELDDSALYLCASSSGLAGGGDTDTQYFGPGTRLTVL.

The chain joins TRBV9 to TRBJ1-3; 7 nucleotides agree with TRBD1. The CDR3 length is 14 residues. Germline trimming cut 5 bases from V and 0 bases from J; bases unmatched to any gene: 2. In germline, CDR1 is SGDLS, CDR2 YYNGEE. CDR3 sequence: CASRGTASGNTIYF. The CDR3 DNA sequence: TGTGCCAGCAGAGGGACAGCCTCTGGAAACACCATATATTTT. Complete variable domain (other parts from reference TRBV9 and TRBJ1-3): DSGVTQTPKHLITATGQRVTLRCSPRSGDLSVYWYQQSLDQGLQFLIQYYNGEERAKGNILERFSAQQFPDLHSELNLSSLELGDSALYFCASRGTASGNTIYFGEGSWLTVV.

V and J are TRBV4-1 and TRBJ1-4; D gene ambiguous. CDR1 and CDR2 from the germline V gene are MGHRA and YSYEKL. The CDR3 extends over 14 amino acids. The V and J ends lost 6 bases and 8 bases respectively, with 16 bases between them. The CDR3 nucleotides are TGCGCCAGCAGGCCCCCCGCGACGGGAGAAAAACTGTTTTTT. Its translation: CASRPPATGEKLFF.

V is TRBV2 and J is TRBJ2-3; D gene uncertain. The germline V gene has CDR1 SNHLY and CDR2 FYNNEI. V was shortened by 2 bases and J by 0 bases, with 12 bases between the two germline ends. The CDR3 has 16 amino acids. As DNA, the CDR3 is TGTGCCAGCAGTGAAATGGGCAGCTATAGCACAGATACGCAGTATTTT. This sequence encodes CASSEMGSYSTDTQYF.

The chain has TRBV15 and TRBJ2-7, with D unresolved. CDR1 and CDR2 from the germline V gene are LNHNV and YYDKDF (reference sequence). The CDR3 contains 15 residues. V lost 4 bases and J lost 3, with 16 bases in between. CDR3 in DNA: TGTGCCACCAGCATGCTTATCGGCCTCATCTACGAGCAGTACTTC. This encodes CATSMLIGLIYEQYF.

V usage is TRBV6-5 and J usage is TRBJ1-2; weak D call: TRBD1 (6 bases). This CDR3 contains 13 residues. Trimming stripped 5 bases from V and 4 bases from J, with 11 bases between. Germline V gene lookup returns CDR1 MNHEY and CDR2 SVGAGI. The CDR3 bases are TGTGCCAGCAGTCAAACAGGGATCTATGGCTACACCTTC. This encodes CASSQTGIYGYTF.